The clone carrying this TCR beta chain was counted only a few times. Its antigen is undetermined. Profiled with immunoSEQ multiplex PCR; TCRdb holds only in-frame clones, not every one. The sample has approximately 71,000 clones; 89% are singletons. CDR3 length: 12 amino acids. CDR1 and CDR2 from the germline V gene are SSHAT and FNYEAQ (reference sequence). This sample is drawn from a study of graft-versus-host responses after intestinal transplantation. Study-wide results and caveats: With peak circulating GvH clone levels came an association with early post-transplant HvG declines.

The source of this sequence is a human donor who received an intestinal transplant. The chain recombines TRBV7-7 with TRBJ1-3; a weak D match, TRBD1 (5 bases). The source material was unstimulated CD8+ T cells sorted from spleen or lymph node cells, sampled before intestinal transplant. The CDR3 DNA is TGTGCGATACGGGGGACTGGAAACACCATATATTTT. Translating it yields CAIRGTGNTIYF.